The TCR beta chain under discussion was sequenced for a study of cytomegalovirus exposure and HLA in healthy donors. The study's findings and limits: Reports indicate that TCR beta sequences accurately predicted the HLA-A and HLA-B alleles of most subjects.

This PCR relied on a set of 60 Vbeta primers and 13 Jbeta primers. Generated by immunoSEQ multiplex PCR, the TCRdb table keeps only in-frame clones and is missing some. The table includes 150,000 to 160,000 clones, 70% to 80% detected once. To note about this clone: Its target is unknown.

This TCR was recovered from a man between 25 and 39 years old in good health and CMV-seronegative. Sequencing was carried out using PBMCs.

The CDR3 nucleotides are TGTGCCAGCAGTGAAGGTTTCCATAAACTTGTGAACACTGAAGCTTTCTTT. Its protein product is CASSEGFHKLVNTEAFF. The chain joins TRBV6-1 to TRBJ1-1; D unresolved. Trimming took 1 base from V and 0 from J, leaving 15 bases between them. The CDR3 extends over 17 amino acids. In germline, CDR1 is MNHNS, CDR2 SASEGT.